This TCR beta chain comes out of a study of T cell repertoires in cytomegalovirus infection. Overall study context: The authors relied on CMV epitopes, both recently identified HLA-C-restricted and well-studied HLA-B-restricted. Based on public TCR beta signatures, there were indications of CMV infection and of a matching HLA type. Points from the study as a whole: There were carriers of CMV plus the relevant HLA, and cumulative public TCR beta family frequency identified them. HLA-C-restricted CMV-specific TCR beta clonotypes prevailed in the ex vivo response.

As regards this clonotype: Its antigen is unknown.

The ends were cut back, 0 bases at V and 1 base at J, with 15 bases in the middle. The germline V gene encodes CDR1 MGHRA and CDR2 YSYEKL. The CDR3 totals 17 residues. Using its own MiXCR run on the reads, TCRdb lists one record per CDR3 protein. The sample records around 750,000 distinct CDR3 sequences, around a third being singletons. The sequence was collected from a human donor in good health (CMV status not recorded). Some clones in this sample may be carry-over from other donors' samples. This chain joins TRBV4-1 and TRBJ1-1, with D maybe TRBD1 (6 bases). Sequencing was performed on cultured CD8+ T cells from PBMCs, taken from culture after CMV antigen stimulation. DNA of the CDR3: TGCGCCAGCAGCCAAGATCCCCAGGACAGACGGAACACTGAAGCTTTCTTT. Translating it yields CASSQDPQDRRNTEAFF.